The 8 T cell receptor beta chains below all came from one sample that was sequenced in a study of T cells after posttransplantation cyclophosphamide. Clones were sequenced by immunoSEQ multiplex PCR, and TCRdb holds only the in-frame ones, with some missing. The sample yields fewer than 40,000 clones, approximately 90% seen once. The sample consisted of PBMCs. These receptors all come from a woman aged 40 to 55 with a blood cancer, CMV-positive, and with a related stem cell donor.

The rearrangement uses TRBV6-5 and TRBJ2-1; TRBD1 matches at 7 bases. With 6 bases clipped from V and 6 bases from J, the junction kept 5 bases outside the gene matches. This CDR3 comprises 13 residues. CDR1 and CDR2 (germline): MNHEY, SVGAGI. This CDR3 reads CASSRDRVNEQFF. CDR3 bases: TGTGCCAGCAGCCGCGACAGGGTCAATGAGCAGTTCTTC.

This sequence joins TRBV5-1 and TRBJ2-3, with 9 bases fitting TRBD1. The V and J ends lost 4 bases and 6 bases, in that order; junction bases with no gene match: 18. CDR1 is SGHRS and CDR2 is YFSETQ in the germline V gene. The CDR3 totals 18 residues. The CDR3 reads CASSPTGTGLGSGDTQYF. Written as DNA, the CDR3 is TGCGCCAGCAGCCCTACAGGGACAGGGCTTGGGAGTGGGGATACGCAGTATTTT.

This chain uses TRBV6-5 with TRBJ1-1; a possible D gene is TRBD1 (6 bases). Germline V gives CDR1 MNHEY, CDR2 SVGAGI. With 0 bases removed from V and 1 base from J, the gap between germline ends came to 9 bases. The CDR3 extends over 15 amino acids. This CDR3 reads CASSYSGTQNTEAFF. The DNA for the CDR3 is TGTGCCAGCAGTTACTCGGGGACACAGAACACTGAAGCTTTCTTT.

The chain employs TRBV5-3 and TRBJ2-2; 8 nucleotides align to TRBD1. TRBV5-3 is noted as an ORF with a role that remains uncertain. J was trimmed by 0 bases and V by 2 bases; bases with no gene match: 9. The CDR3 totals 18 residues. The CDR3, as DNA: TGTGCCAGAAGCTTTTGGAAGGACAGGGTCGCGAACACCGGGGAGCTGTTTTTT. Translating it yields CARSFWKDRVANTGELFF.

This clone appeared once. This rearrangement joins TRBV7-9 to TRBJ2-3; tentatively, D is TRBD2 (5 bases). This CDR3 has 15 amino acids. Germline V CDR1 and CDR2: SEHNR, FQNEAQ (reference sequence). The V end was cut by 6 bases, the J end by 0 bases, with 13 bases between. The CDR3, as DNA: TGTGCCAGCAGTTTACGGGGATCTAGCACAGATACGCAGTATTTT. It translates to CASSLRGSSTDTQYF.

The chain joins TRBV29-1 to TRBJ2-5, with a possible D match to TRBD2 (5 bases). The germline V gene has CDR1 SQVTM and CDR2 ANQGSEA. V lost 4 bases and J lost 7, with 13 bases in between. The length of the CDR3 is 12 residues. CDR3 residues: CSVVGAGGTQYF. DNA for the CDR3: TGCAGCGTTGTAGGCGCTGGAGGGACCCAGTACTTC.

There are a few counts of this clone. This rearrangement joins TRBV7-3 to TRBJ2-2, with 10 positions matching TRBD1. Looked up from germline, CDR1 is SGHTA and CDR2 is FQGTGA. Unmatched junction bases numbered 3, after V lost 5 bases and J lost 3 bases. The CDR3 extends over 15 amino acids. The DNA of the CDR3 is TGTGCCAGCAGCCCGACAGGGGGCGACACCGGGGAGCTGTTTTTT. The encoded protein is CASSPTGGDTGELFF. The full variable domain, completed using reference TRBV7-3 and TRBJ2-2, is GAGVSQTPSNKVTEKGKYVELRCDPISGHTALYWYRQSLGQGPEFLIYFQGTGAADDSGLPNDRFFAVRPEGSVSTLKIQRTERGDSAVYLCASSPTGGDTGELFFGEGSRLTVL.

The chain is built from TRBV7-2 and TRBJ1-2; perhaps TRBD1 as D (6 bases). Germline-derived CDR1 and CDR2 are SGHTA and FQGNSA. V lost 6 bases and J lost 5, with 13 bases in between. The length of the CDR3 is 13 residues. The CDR3 nucleotides are TGTGCCAGCAGAGGGGGAAGAGGGTATGGCTACACCTTC. Amino acid sequence: CASRGGRGYGYTF.